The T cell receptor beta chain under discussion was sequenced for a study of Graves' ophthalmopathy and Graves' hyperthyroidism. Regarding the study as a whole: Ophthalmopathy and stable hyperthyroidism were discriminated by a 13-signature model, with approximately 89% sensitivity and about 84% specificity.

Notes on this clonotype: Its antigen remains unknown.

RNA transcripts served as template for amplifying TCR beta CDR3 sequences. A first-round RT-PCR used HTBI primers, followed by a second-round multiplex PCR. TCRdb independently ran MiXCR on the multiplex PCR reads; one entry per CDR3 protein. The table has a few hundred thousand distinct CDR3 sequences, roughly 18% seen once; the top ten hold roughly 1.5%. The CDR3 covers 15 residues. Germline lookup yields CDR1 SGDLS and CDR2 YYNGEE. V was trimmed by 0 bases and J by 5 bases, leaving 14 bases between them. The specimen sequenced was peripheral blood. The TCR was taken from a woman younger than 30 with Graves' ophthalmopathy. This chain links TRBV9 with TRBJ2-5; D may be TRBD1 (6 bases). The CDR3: CASSVGGRGLETQYF. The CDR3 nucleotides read TGTGCCAGCAGCGTAGGTGGCAGGGGATTGGAGACCCAGTACTTC.